The 11 T cell receptor beta chains below come from one sample, sequenced in a study of blood T cells in healthy people across ages. Next came a second PCR, run for about 6 to 11 cycles, which used a sample-barcoded 5' primer along with a J-beta primer mix. MiXCR, run by TCRdb on the 5' RACE reads, gives a single entry per CDR3 protein. Here the sample spans fewer than 650,000 distinct CDR3 sequences, around 27% being singletons. These data are also associated with another study on T cells of mothers and their children.

Sequencing was carried out using blood. The receptor source for this set is a boy between 2 and 15 years old in good health.

This clonotype has a handful of counts. The chain employs TRBV11-2 and TRBJ1-1; TRBD1 matches at 7 bases. Germline V lookup: CDR1 SGHAT, CDR2 FQNNGV. Trimming removed 5 bases from V and 0 bases from J; junction bases left unmatched: 6. The CDR3 contains 15 residues. The CDR3 DNA reads TGTGCCAGCAGCCCCAGGGGGGGTTTGAACACTGAAGCTTTCTTT. Protein product: CASSPRGGLNTEAFF.

V usage is TRBV6-5 and J usage is TRBJ1-2; maybe TRBD1 (6 bases). The CDR3 consists of 17 residues. The germline gives CDR1 MNHEY, CDR2 SVGAGI. V was clipped by 6 bases and J by 0 bases, with 20 bases between them. The CDR3 is CASSNRDTAHSNYGYTF. The DNA for the CDR3 is TGTGCCAGCAGCAACCGGGACACCGCTCACTCTAACTATGGCTACACCTTC.

The chain recombines TRBV29-1 with TRBJ2-7; D unclear. The CDR3 covers 15 residues. The germline V gene encodes CDR1 SQVTM and CDR2 ANQGSEA. The germline V and J ends were trimmed by 0 bases and 0 bases, with 12 bases remaining between them. CDR3 sequence: CSVEDQIGISYEQYF. Here the CDR3 DNA reads TGCAGCGTTGAAGATCAGATAGGAATCTCCTACGAGCAGTACTTC.

There are a few counts of this clonotype. DNA of the CDR3: TGCAGCGCCGCGGGACAGGGGAACACTGAAGCTTTCTTT. Translating gives CSAAGQGNTEAFF. V and J are TRBV29-1 and TRBJ1-1, with TRBD1 identical over 9 bases. Trimming removed 7 bases from V and 1 base from J; junction bases left unmatched: 4. The CDR3 has 13 amino acids. In germline, CDR1 is SQVTM, CDR2 ANQGSEA.

The chain joins TRBV6-5 to TRBJ2-1; D remains unclear. The last part of the DNA fits TRBJ2-7 better; the J call may be wrong. The length of the CDR3 is 15 residues. Germline V gives CDR1 MNHEY, CDR2 SVGAGI. The CDR3 region is CASSLRPTSTYEQYF. The DNA for the CDR3 is TGTGCCAGCAGTTTGAGGCCAACTTCTACCTACGAGCAGTACTTC.

This clonotype showed up just a few times. V usage is TRBV20-1 and J usage is TRBJ2-1; D possibly corresponds to TRBD2 (6 bases). The CDR3 consists of 14 residues. V lost 4 bases, J lost 2 bases, and 12 bases lay in between. Looked up from germline, CDR1 is DFQATT and CDR2 is SNEGSKA (reference sequence). This CDR3 is CSAKGAGPYNEQFF. Here the CDR3 DNA reads TGCAGTGCTAAAGGGGCGGGGCCCTACAATGAGCAGTTCTTC.

V is TRBV6-5 and J is TRBJ1-5, with 7 bases that match TRBD1. V was pared by 6 bases and J by 0 bases, with 5 bases of the junction left unmatched. The CDR3 is made up of 15 amino acids. Germline CDR1 and CDR2: MNHEY and SVGAGI. In DNA, the CDR3 is TGTGCCAGCAGCAAGGGACAGTATAGCAATCAGCCCCAGCATTTT. It encodes CASSKGQYSNQPQHF.

There are a few counts of this clonotype. The J gene is TRBJ2-5, the V gene TRBV5-6; 7 bases match TRBD2. The closer fit of TRBJ2-1 to the DNA end suggests the J call may be wrong. Per germline, CDR1 SGHDT and CDR2 YYEEEE. This CDR3 comprises 14 residues. CDR3 in amino acids: CASRRTSLPNEQFF. Here the CDR3 DNA reads TGTGCCAGCAGACGGACTAGTCTCCCCAATGAGCAGTTCTTC.

This chain joins TRBV12-3 or TRBV12-4 and TRBJ2-2; tentative D call: TRBD1 (5 bases). This CDR3 is built from 16 residues. Trimming cost V 3 bases and J 3 bases, with 14 bases left between them. CDR3 protein: CASSFWQGRDTGELFF. The CDR3, as DNA: TGTGCCAGCAGTTTCTGGCAGGGAAGGGACACCGGGGAGCTGTTTTTT.

The chain is built from TRBV14 and TRBJ1-1; weak D call: TRBD1 (6 bases). The CDR3 covers 14 residues. From germline, CDR1 is SGHDN and CDR2 FVKESK. Trimming cost V 6 bases and J 6 bases, with 17 bases left between them. The CDR3 sequence: CASRQTGPVAEAFF. DNA for the CDR3: TGTGCCAGCAGGCAAACAGGGCCCGTGGCTGAAGCTTTCTTT.

This clonotype has a handful of counts. The gene calls are TRBV27 and TRBJ2-5; 16 positions agree with TRBD2. Germline-derived CDR1 and CDR2 are MNHEY and SMNVEV (reference sequence). V shed 5 bases, J shed 4 bases, and the junction held 7 bases outside the gene matches. The CDR3 totals 17 residues. The CDR3 region is CASSTGTSGRALETQYF. CDR3 coding DNA: TGTGCCAGCAGTACGGGGACTAGCGGGAGGGCTTTAGAGACCCAGTACTTC.